A selection of T cell receptor beta chains follows, all from one sample in a study of naive CD8 T cells in extremely preterm neonates. TCRdb keeps only in-frame clones here, not all; method: immunoSEQ multiplex PCR. The table has tens of thousands of clones, about 91% seen once. The sample was naive CD8+ T cells from cord blood. The receptors shown here come from a boy who was born preterm. Both conserved end residues are part of each CDR3. The D gene is left open where the match is weak. A row's size may be missing; if present it is once, few, many or a size class.

V gene	clone size	J gene	D gene	CDR3 DNA	CDR3 protein
TRBV5-1	-	TRBJ2-3	TRBD2	TGCGCCAGCAGCTTGGCGCGACTAGCGGGGGGTGATACGCAGTATTTT	CASSLARLAGGDTQYF
TRBV5-6	-	TRBJ1-1	-	TGTGCCAGCAGCTTTTCGGACACTGAAGCTTTCTTT	CASSFSDTEAFF
TRBV2	-	TRBJ2-7	TRBD2	TGTGCCAGCAGTGACTCGACTAGCGGAGGTCCTTCCTACGAGCAGTACTTC	CASSDSTSGGPSYEQYF
TRBV7-9	-	TRBJ2-3	-	TGTGCCAGCAGTAGGGAGTACCGCACAGATACGCAGTATTTT	CASSREYRTDTQYF
TRBV4-1	-	TRBJ1-2	TRBD1	TGCGCCAGCAGCCAAGGGACAGGGGGCGGCTACACCTTC	CASSQGTGGGYTF
TRBV30	once	TRBJ2-7	TRBD1	TGTGCCTGGAGCCCGGGACAGGGCTACGAGCAGTACTTC	CAWSPGQGYEQYF
TRBV20-1	-	TRBJ2-3	-	TGCAGTGGGGGCACAGATACGCAGTATTTT	CSGGTDTQYF
TRBV9	-	TRBJ2-3	TRBD2	TGTGCCAGCAGCGTAGTCCCCGGGACTAGTTCGACAGATACGCAGTATTTT	CASSVVPGTSSTDTQYF
TRBV6-5	-	TRBJ2-7	-	TGTGCCAGCAGGACAACCTACGAGCAGTACTTC	CASRTTYEQYF
TRBV4-3	-	TRBJ2-7	TRBD2	TGCGCCAGCAGCCAAGAGCGGGGGGGCTACGAGCAGTACTTC	CASSQERGGYEQYF
TRBV21-1	-	TRBJ2-1	-	TGTGCCAGCAGCAAAGCGCACAATGAGCAGTTCTTC	CASSKAHNEQFF
TRBV20-1	-	TRBJ2-7	-	TGCAGTGTTAACTACGAGCAGTACTTC	CSVNYEQYF
TRBV6-5	few	TRBJ1-5	TRBD1	TGTGCCAGCAGTTTGGGACAGGGTCAGCCCCAGCATTTT	CASSLGQGQPQHF
TRBV11-2	-	TRBJ2-1	-	TGTGCCAGCAGCTTAGTTAGCGGCAATGAGCAGTTCTTC	CASSLVSGNEQFF
TRBV27	-	TRBJ2-2	-	TGTGCCAGCAGTTTACACGCGAACACCGGGGAGCTGTTTTTT	CASSLHANTGELFF
TRBV9	-	TRBJ1-1	TRBD1	TGTGCCAGCAGCGTAGGACAGGGGGCGAACACTGAAGCTTTCTTT	CASSVGQGANTEAFF
TRBV29-1	-	TRBJ1-1	-	TGCAGCGTTGTCGGGGGATCCACTGAAGCTTTCTTT	CSVVGGSTEAFF
TRBV9	-	TRBJ2-2	TRBD2	TGTGCCAGCAGCGAGCGGGGGGACACCGGGGAGCTGTTTTTT	CASSERGDTGELFF
TRBV9	-	TRBJ2-3	TRBD2	TGTGCCAGCAGCGTAGAGAGCGGGATGTTCACAGATACGCAGTATTTT	CASSVESGMFTDTQYF
TRBV9	-	TRBJ2-7	TRBD2	TGTGCCAGCAGCGTCGGGACTAGCTACGAGCAGTACTTC	CASSVGTSYEQYF
TRBV4-1	-	TRBJ2-7	-	TGCGCCAGCAGCCAAGTAAGCAGCGCCTCAACCTACGAGCAGTACTTC	CASSQVSSASTYEQYF
TRBV7-9	once	TRBJ1-2	-	TGTGCCAGCAGCTTAGGGGGCGCCTATGGCTACACCTTC	CASSLGGAYGYTF
TRBV29-1	-	TRBJ2-7	-	TGCAGCGTTGAAGACAGCGAGCAGTACTTC	CSVEDSEQYF
TRBV6-5	-	TRBJ1-2	TRBD1	TGTGCCAGCAGTGACAGGGACTATGGCTACACCTTC	CASSDRDYGYTF
TRBV30	-	TRBJ1-2	TRBD1	TGTGCCTGGAGGGACAGGGGGTTTGGCTACACCTTC	CAWRDRGFGYTF
TRBV10-1	-	TRBJ2-4	-	TGCGCCTCCCCGGGACCCAAAAACATTCAGTACTTC	CASPGPKNIQYF
TRBV30	-	TRBJ2-5	-	TGTGCCTGGAGTCCCACCCGGGAGACCCAGTACTTC	CAWSPTRETQYF
TRBV9	-	TRBJ2-2	-	TGTGCCAGCAGCGCAGGGGCCGGGGAGCTGTTTTTT	CASSAGAGELFF
TRBV5-1	-	TRBJ2-1	TRBD2	TGCGCCAGCAGCATGACTAGCGGGGACAATGAGCAGTTCTTC	CASSMTSGDNEQFF
TRBV30	-	TRBJ2-7	TRBD1	TGTGCCTGGAGTGGGACAGGGGGCACCTACGAGCAGTACTTC	CAWSGTGGTYEQYF
TRBV19	-	TRBJ1-1	-	TGTGCCAGTAGTGTCGTAGCGGGGACTGAAGCTTTCTTT	CASSVVAGTEAFF
TRBV6-5	once	TRBJ2-7	-	TGTGCCAGCAGTTACTCGAGGGGTTACGAGCAGTACTTC	CASSYSRGYEQYF
TRBV7-9	-	TRBJ2-2	TRBD1	TGTGCCAGCAGCCCCACAGGGGCCGGCACCGGGGAGCTGTTTTTT	CASSPTGAGTGELFF
TRBV4-3	-	TRBJ2-7	-	TGCGCCAGCAGCCAAGATAGGCTAGCTCCTTACGAGCAGTACTTC	CASSQDRLAPYEQYF
TRBV27	-	TRBJ2-7	TRBD2	TGTGCCACCCCCGCTAGCGGGGAGTACGAGCAGTACTTC	CATPASGEYEQYF
TRBV9	-	TRBJ1-2	TRBD1	TGTGCCAGCAGCGGACAGGGTGGCTACACCTTC	CASSGQGGYTF
TRBV11-2	-	TRBJ1-1	-	TGTGCCAGCAGCTTAGGCACTGAAGCTTTCTTT	CASSLGTEAFF
TRBV7-9	-	TRBJ2-3	TRBD2	TGTGCCAGCAGCTTAACTAGCGGGGGGGCAGATACGCAGTATTTT	CASSLTSGGADTQYF
TRBV5-5	-	TRBJ1-3	TRBD1	TGTGCCAGCAGATCCGGACAGGTGGACACCATATATTTT	CASRSGQVDTIYF
TRBV9	-	TRBJ2-7	TRBD2	TGTGCCAGCAGCGTAGTGACTAGCCCCATATACGAGCAGTACTTC	CASSVVTSPIYEQYF
TRBV18	-	TRBJ1-3	-	TGTGCCAGCTCCGGACAATCTGGAAACACCATATATTTT	CASSGQSGNTIYF
TRBV19	-	TRBJ2-7	TRBD1	TGTGCCAGTAGTATAGACCACAGGGGGCCCTCCTACGAGCAGTACTTC	CASSIDHRGPSYEQYF
TRBV6-5	-	TRBJ1-2	TRBD1	TGTGCCAGCAGAGGCGGGACAGTCTATGGCTACACCTTC	CASRGGTVYGYTF
TRBV5-1	once	TRBJ2-3	-	TGCGCCAGCAGCTTGCAGGGCGGCACAGATACGCAGTATTTT	CASSLQGGTDTQYF
TRBV11-2	-	TRBJ1-2	-	TGTGCCAGCAGCTTAGACGGTAACTATGGCTACACCTTC	CASSLDGNYGYTF
TRBV12-5	-	TRBJ2-1	-	TGTGCTAGTGGATACAATGAGCAGTTCTTC	CASGYNEQFF
TRBV7-9	-	TRBJ2-7	-	TGTGCCAGCAGCTTACACTACGAGCAGTACTTC	CASSLHYEQYF
TRBV30	-	TRBJ2-7	TRBD2	TGTGCCTGGAGTGTACTAGCGGGTAGCTACGAGCAGTACTTC	CAWSVLAGSYEQYF
TRBV7-8	-	TRBJ2-5	-	TGTGCCAGCAGCTTTCGGAGGGACATAGCCGAAGAGACCCAGTACTTC	CASSFRRDIAEETQYF
TRBV14	-	TRBJ2-7	TRBD1	TGTGCCAGCAGCCAGGGACAGGGGCCATACGAGCAGTACTTT	CASSQGQGPYEQYF
TRBV11-3	once	TRBJ2-2	TRBD1	TGTGCCAGCAGTCATGGACAGGGAGATTACACCGGGGAGCTGTTTTTT	CASSHGQGDYTGELFF
TRBV7-9	-	TRBJ2-1	TRBD1	TGTGCCAGCAGCTTGGGGACAGGGAACAATGAGCAGTTCTTC	CASSLGTGNNEQFF
TRBV10-2	-	TRBJ1-5	TRBD1	TGCGCCAGCAGGACAGGGGGCGATCAGCCCCAGCATTTT	CASRTGGDQPQHF
TRBV7-8	-	TRBJ2-7	-	TGTGCCAGCAGCCCGACGGTCGGAAGCTCCTACGAGCAGTACTTC	CASSPTVGSSYEQYF
TRBV6-6	-	TRBJ1-1	TRBD1	TGTGCCAGCAGTTACGGGACAGGGGATGAAGCTTTCTTT	CASSYGTGDEAFF
TRBV6-5	-	TRBJ2-2	TRBD2	TGTGCCAGCAGTTACTCGGGACTACTGAACACCGGGGAGCTGTTTTTT	CASSYSGLLNTGELFF
TRBV19	once	TRBJ2-1	-	TGTGCCAGTAGTATAGGCTCCTACAATGAGCAGTTCTTC	CASSIGSYNEQFF
TRBV27	-	TRBJ2-7	-	TGTGCCAGCAGTTTAGGGACAAACTACGAGCAGTACTTC	CASSLGTNYEQYF
TRBV5-1	-	TRBJ1-1	TRBD1	TGCGCCAGCAGCACAGGGGGCACTGAAGCTTTCTTT	CASSTGGTEAFF
TRBV6-6	-	TRBJ2-2	TRBD2	TGTGCCAGCAGCCCTCTAGCGGGGGGGGCCGGGGAGCTGTTTTTT	CASSPLAGGAGELFF